This is a list of T cell receptor beta chains from one sample in a study of Tregs in tolerant kidney transplant recipients. The protocol was immunoSEQ multiplex PCR, while the TCRdb copy is restricted to in-frame clones and leaves out a portion. The sample has about 66,000 clones, about nine tenths seen once. The sequencing here drew on CD8+ T cells from blood, taken before the transplant. The receptors derive from a human donor who received a combined kidney and bone marrow transplant. The CDR3 runs from the conserved cysteine through the conserved F or W. Each record gives: V gene, clone size, CDR3 length, J gene, D gene, CDR3 DNA, CDR3 protein. A D gene is named only where the DNA matches it firmly. Clone size appears in some rows only: once, few, many, or a class for an expanded clone.

>TRBV5-1|.|15|TRBJ2-3|TRBD1
TGCGCCAGCAGCATCACCGGACAGGGGACAGATACGCAGTATTTT
CASSITGQGTDTQYF
>TRBV5-5|.|15|TRBJ2-7|.
TGTGCCAGCCGAATCGGACGGGCAGGGGACTACGAGCAGTACTTC
CASRIGRAGDYEQYF
>TRBV4-1|.|13|TRBJ1-1|.
TGCGCCAGCAGCCAAGATGAAGCGCTAGAAGCTTTCTTT
CASSQDEALEAFF
>TRBV6-6|.|13|TRBJ1-2|TRBD1
TGTGCCAGCGGGACAGGGAACAACTATGGCTACACCTTC
CASGTGNNYGYTF
>TRBV10-3|.|16|TRBJ2-3|TRBD2
TGTGCCATCAGCTTCTGGGATAGCGGGAACACAGATACGCAGTATTTT
CAISFWDSGNTDTQYF
>TRBV7-3|.|15|TRBJ2-7|TRBD1
TGTGCCAGCAGCTTAGGACAGGGGGAAGGGTACGAGCAGTACTTC
CASSLGQGEGYEQYF
>TRBV7-9|.|15|TRBJ1-6|.
TGTGCCAGCAGCCCCCCGCGGGCCAATAATTCACCCCTCCACTTT
CASSPPRANNSPLHF
>TRBV28|once|15|TRBJ2-5|TRBD1
TGTGCCAGCAGTTTATATGGGACAGGGCGAGAGACCCAGTACTTC
CASSLYGTGRETQYF
>TRBV11-2|.|16|TRBJ2-7|.
TGTGCCAGCAGCTTAATGGGCCAGGGAAGCTCCTACGAGCAGTACTTC
CASSLMGQGSSYEQYF
>TRBV12-5|.|14|TRBJ2-1|TRBD1
TGTGCTAGTGGTAAGGGGGCCTCCTACAATGAGCAGTTCTTC
CASGKGASYNEQFF
>TRBV7-8|.|14|TRBJ1-3|TRBD1
TGTGCCAGCACCTACGGGGGACAGGAGAACACCATATATTTT
CASTYGGQENTIYF
>TRBV29-1|.|12|TRBJ1-1|.
TGCAGCGTTGTAACTTGGAACACTGAAGCTTTCTTT
CSVVTWNTEAFF
>TRBV28|.|15|TRBJ2-7|.
TGTGCCAGCAGTCCTAGGCGGGGCCAATCCTACGAGCAGTACTTC
CASSPRRGQSYEQYF
>TRBV29-1|.|12|TRBJ2-2|.
TGCAGCGTTGAAGATTACAGGGGGGAGCTGTTTTTT
CSVEDYRGELFF
>TRBV5-5|.|13|TRBJ2-7|.
TGTGCCAGCAGCCCACACGGAGGGGTGGGGCAGTACTTC
CASSPHGGVGQYF
>TRBV14|.|13|TRBJ2-1|.
TGTGCCAGCAGCCCCCATCCGGCGGGTGAGCAGTTCTTC
CASSPHPAGEQFF
>TRBV27|.|17|TRBJ2-1|TRBD2
TGTGCCAGCAGTTTAATCTTAGCGGGAGGGCCGGGGCATGAGCAGTTCTTC
CASSLILAGGPGHEQFF
>TRBV27|.|16|TRBJ1-1|.
TGTGCCAGCAGTTTGGGAAGGGAGCCACCGAACACTGAAGCTTTCTTT
CASSLGREPPNTEAFF
>TRBV7-6|.|14|TRBJ2-3|TRBD2
TGTGCCAGCAGCTTCTTGGGAGGGCGAGATACGCAGTATTTT
CASSFLGGRDTQYF